These T cell receptor beta chains were read from a single sample in a study of blood T cell dynamics during melanoma immunotherapy. Clones were read by immunoSEQ multiplex PCR, and TCRdb kept only the in-frame ones, dropping some. There are a few thousand clones in the sample; roughly 84% occur only once, and approximately 15% lies in the top ten. This specimen consisted of blood, obtained from a patient treated with checkpoint blockade. These receptors were collected from a human donor with melanoma. The CDR3 runs from the conserved cysteine through the conserved F or W. Each record gives: D gene, J gene, V gene, clone size, CDR3 DNA, CDR3 protein. The D gene is left open where the match is weak. Size is omitted from some rows. Given values are once, few, many or a class for expanded clones.

>.|TRBJ2-3|TRBV6-1|.
TGTGCCAGCAGTGAAGCTCTAACAAGCACAGATACGCAGTATTTT
CASSEALTSTDTQYF
>.|TRBJ1-6|TRBV11-2|.
TGTGCCAGCAGCGTTACCACCTATAATTCACCCCTCCACTTT
CASSVTTYNSPLHF
>TRBD1|TRBJ1-6|TRBV2|.
TGTGCCAGCAGGTCCGGGACAGGGGGCATCAGAAGCTCACCCCTCCACTTT
CASRSGTGGIRSSPLHF
>TRBD1|TRBJ1-2|TRBV19|.
TGTGCCACCCGATCAGAGACAGGGACCTATGGCTACACCTTC
CATRSETGTYGYTF
>.|TRBJ1-1|TRBV19|.
TGTGCCAGTAGTCCTAGAGGTGGGGGTCGTACTGAAGCTTTCTTT
CASSPRGGGRTEAFF
>.|TRBJ1-6|TRBV11-2|few
TGTGCCAGCAGCTTAGAACAAGGGAAGAATTCACCCCTCCACTTT
CASSLEQGKNSPLHF
>.|TRBJ1-2|TRBV4-3|hyperexpanded
TGCGCCAGCAGCCAAGATGCACTCTCTGGGGGCTACACCTTC
CASSQDALSGGYTF
>.|TRBJ1-2|TRBV29-1|.
TGCAGCGTTGAAGCGACCTCCTATGGCTACACCTTC
CSVEATSYGYTF
>.|TRBJ1-2|TRBV7-2|.
TGTGCCAGCAGACACAGGGTATCGTGGGGCTACACCTTC
CASRHRVSWGYTF
>TRBD1|TRBJ1-1|TRBV5-1|.
TGCGCCAGCAGCATCGGACAGGGTAACACTGAAGCTTTCTTT
CASSIGQGNTEAFF
>TRBD1|TRBJ1-6|TRBV4-1|.
TGCGCCAGCAGACAAGATCTCGGACAGGGGTATAATTCACCCCTCCACTTT
CASRQDLGQGYNSPLHF
>.|TRBJ2-7|TRBV5-1|.
TGCGCCAGCAGTTCGGATGGGTCCTCCTACGAGCAGTACTTC
CASSSDGSSYEQYF
>.|TRBJ2-1|TRBV11-3|.
TGTGCCAGCAGCTATTTGGGGACAAATTCCTACAATGAGCAGTTCTTC
CASSYLGTNSYNEQFF
>.|TRBJ1-1|TRBV7-2|.
TGTGCCAGCAGCTTATTGGGAAGGGGGACTGAAGCTTTCTTT
CASSLLGRGTEAFF
>.|TRBJ2-2|TRBV30|.
TGTGCCTGGAGTAACGGTGCCGGGGAGCTGTTTTTT
CAWSNGAGELFF
>.|TRBJ1-2|TRBV27|.
TGTGCCAGCACCCCTAGTGTTTGGGGGGGTACCTATGGCTACACCTTC
CASTPSVWGGTYGYTF
>.|TRBJ1-5|TRBV19|.
TGTGCCAGTAGTATGGTGGGTCAGCCCCAGCATTTT
CASSMVGQPQHF
>.|TRBJ1-5|TRBV7-2|.
TGTGCCAGCAGCTTGGTGTACGGGAGCAATCAGCCCCAGCATTTT
CASSLVYGSNQPQHF
>TRBD1|TRBJ1-5|TRBV6-1|.
TGTGCCAGCACTGAAAATCCATCAGGGGGCCAGCCCCAGCATTTT
CASTENPSGGQPQHF
>.|TRBJ1-5|TRBV27|.
TGTGCCAGCAGTTTAGGACTAAATCAGCCCCAGCATTTT
CASSLGLNQPQHF
>TRBD2|TRBJ2-7|TRBV11-2|once
TGTGCCAGCAGCCTGGGACTAGCGGGGGGCGAGCAGTACTTC
CASSLGLAGGEQYF
>.|TRBJ1-3|TRBV9|once
TGTGCCAGCAGCGCCCAGGGTAGTGGAAACACCATATATTTT
CASSAQGSGNTIYF
>TRBD1|TRBJ2-7|TRBV14|.
TGTGCCAGCAGCCAACCGGGACAGGGGGTCCACGAGCAGTACTTC
CASSQPGQGVHEQYF
>.|TRBJ1-5|TRBV5-5|.
TGTGCCAGCAGCTTGGCCACCTTCCTCCGGGACAGCAATCAGCCCCAGCATTTT
CASSLATFLRDSNQPQHF
>.|TRBJ1-1|TRBV5-4|.
TGTGCCAGCAGCTTGGGGGGGCTCGTCACTGAAGCTTTCTTT
CASSLGGLVTEAFF
>.|TRBJ2-1|TRBV4-3|.
TGCGCCAGCAGCCAAGGGGTGGTGAGCTCCTACAATGAGCAGTTCTTC
CASSQGVVSSYNEQFF
>.|TRBJ2-7|TRBV2|few
TGTGCCAGCAGTGAATTTAGCGAGCAGTACTTC
CASSEFSEQYF
>.|TRBJ1-6|TRBV6-5|.
TGTGCCAGCATGAGGGAACCACCCCTCCACTTT
CASMREPPLHF
>.|TRBJ1-2|TRBV18|.
TGTGCCAGCTCACCAGGGGGGGCGCTTGGCTACACCTTC
CASSPGGALGYTF
>.|TRBJ1-2|TRBV7-8|.
TGTGCCAGCAGCCCCCTTGGGTCCGAGGACTATGGCTACACCTTC
CASSPLGSEDYGYTF
>TRBD1|TRBJ2-7|TRBV18|.
TGTGCCAGCTCACCACAGGGACAGGGGGCCGGGGGCCAGTACTTC
CASSPQGQGAGGQYF
>.|TRBJ2-7|TRBV19|.
TGTGCCAGTAGGGACAACAACTACGAGCAGTACTTC
CASRDNNYEQYF
>TRBD1|TRBJ2-1|TRBV7-3|.
TGTGCCAGCAGCGAGACAGGGGTGTCCTACAATGAGCAGTTCTTC
CASSETGVSYNEQFF
>.|TRBJ2-5|TRBV4-3|.
TGCGCCAGCAGCCAAGATTTCGGGATCCAAGAGACCCAGTACTTC
CASSQDFGIQETQYF
>TRBD1|TRBJ2-7|TRBV19|.
TGTGCCAGTAGTTACGGACAGGGTTTCTACGAGCAGTACTTC
CASSYGQGFYEQYF
>.|TRBJ2-7|TRBV6-1|.
TGTGCCAGCAGTGCCTTCGAGGCCGAGCAGTACTTC
CASSAFEAEQYF
>.|TRBJ1-1|TRBV6-1|few
TGTGCCAGCAGTGAGCGGGCAGGTGCTGAAGCTTTCTTT
CASSERAGAEAFF
>.|TRBJ1-6|TRBV6-1|once
TGTGCCAGCAGTGAATTGGGGGGCGCAGGAAATTCACCCCTCCACTTT
CASSELGGAGNSPLHF
>.|TRBJ2-7|TRBV9|.
TGTGCCAGCAGCGCGACGGAGCCTGCCTACGAGCAGTACTTC
CASSATEPAYEQYF
>.|TRBJ1-6|TRBV5-8|once
TGTGCCAGCAGCTTGTTCGGCCAGGGGTTTTCACCCCTCCACTTT
CASSLFGQGFSPLHF
>TRBD1|TRBJ2-7|TRBV5-1|.
TGCGCCAGCAGCTTGGAGGGGACAGGGCTCTACGAGCAGTACTTC
CASSLEGTGLYEQYF